These T cell receptor beta chains were read from a single sample in a study of CD8+CD57+ T cells in acquired aplastic anemia. TCRdb re-called the reads with MiXCR, one entry per CDR3 protein. In the table there are under 200,000 distinct CDR3 sequences, 64% of which are singletons. Sample: sorted CD4+, CD8+, or CD8+CD57+ T cells (not recorded which) from PBMCs. These receptors were obtained from a human donor with severe aplastic anemia or a healthy control (not recorded which). Each CDR3 is given with its conserved first and last residue. D genes are given only for firm matches. Expanded clones are given a class, and other clones once, few, many or no size at all.

d_call,v_call,clone_size,j_call,cdr3_nt,cdr3_aa
.,TRBV19,.,TRBJ2-3,TGTGCCAGTAGTCCCGCAGTTAGCACAGATACGCAGTATTTT,CASSPAVSTDTQYF
.,TRBV2,.,TRBJ2-5,TGTGCCAGCCCCCGGGGGGCTGAAGAGACCCAGTACTTC,CASPRGAEETQYF
.,TRBV7-2,.,TRBJ2-3,TGTGCCAGCAGCTTCCGGACTGTCGGTACAGATACGCAGTATTTT,CASSFRTVGTDTQYF
TRBD1,TRBV20-1,.,TRBJ2-7,TGCAGTGCTGCCTCAGGGGGCACGGGGTACGAGCAGTACTTC,CSAASGGTGYEQYF
TRBD1,TRBV10-3,.,TRBJ1-6,TGTGCCATCAGTGAGAGGACAGGCTCCTATAATTCACCCCTCCACTTT,CAISERTGSYNSPLHF
.,TRBV20-1,.,TRBJ1-2,TGCAGTGCTAGGGGGGGCGACACCTACACCTTC,CSARGGDTYTF
TRBD1,TRBV10-1,once,TRBJ2-5,TGCGCCAGCAGTGCAGGGGGCCTGGTACGAGAGACCCAGTACTTC,CASSAGGLVRETQYF
TRBD1,TRBV29-1,.,TRBJ2-7,TGCAGCGCCACAGGGGGGACATCCCTTTACGAGCAGTACTTC,CSATGGTSLYEQYF
.,TRBV5-1,.,TRBJ2-1,TGCGCCAGCACCATCGGAGCGAGTAGAGGGAATGAGCAGTTCTTC,CASTIGASRGNEQFF
TRBD1,TRBV29-1,.,TRBJ2-3,TGCAGCGGGTGGGACAGGGAAATCACAGATACGCAGTATTTT,CSGWDREITDTQYF
TRBD1,TRBV7-2,.,TRBJ1-5,TGTGCCAGCAGCTCCGGGACAGATAGCAATCAGCCACAGCATTTT,CASSSGTDSNQPQHF
TRBD1,TRBV10-3,.,TRBJ2-3,TGTGCCATCAGTGATCCCGACAGGGGGGTCGCAGATACGCAGTATTTT,CAISDPDRGVADTQYF
TRBD1,TRBV7-6,.,TRBJ1-2,TGTGCCAGCAGCTTAGGGGCAGGGGGGATAGTAGGCTATGGCTACACCTTC,CASSLGAGGIVGYGYTF
.,TRBV2,many,TRBJ2-2,TGTGCCAGCCAGGCCGGGACAACTAACACCGGGGAGCTGTTTTTT,CASQAGTTNTGELFF
TRBD1,TRBV5-1,few,TRBJ1-2,TGCGCCAGCAGCATAACAGGGGATGGCTACACCTTC,CASSITGDGYTF
TRBD2,TRBV19,.,TRBJ2-7,TGTGCCAGTAGTATTGCCAGCGGGGGGTGGAGAGAGCAGTACTTC,CASSIASGGWREQYF
TRBD2,TRBV7-6,.,TRBJ2-1,TGTGCCAGCAGCTCTCCTAGCGGGGCATACAATGAGCAGTTCTTC,CASSSPSGAYNEQFF
.,TRBV12-3/TRBV12-4,.,TRBJ2-5,TGTGCCAGCAGTCACATAGATCCCGGCAGACAAGAGACCCAGTACTTC,CASSHIDPGRQETQYF
.,TRBV20-1,.,TRBJ2-7,TGCAGTGCTAGAGAAGGAGGGGCTTTCTACGAGCAGTACTTC,CSAREGGAFYEQYF
.,TRBV20-1,many,TRBJ2-7,TGCAGTGCTAGAGATGGGGGGGACAGCTCCTACGAGCAGTACTTC,CSARDGGDSSYEQYF
TRBD1,TRBV15,.,TRBJ1-1,TGTGCCACCAGCAGAGCTTCCGGGACAGGGAAGACTGAAGCTTTCTTT,CATSRASGTGKTEAFF
.,TRBV24-1,.,TRBJ2-1,TGTGCCACCAGTGGAGACAGCCACAATGAGCAGTTCTTC,CATSGDSHNEQFF
TRBD1,TRBV10-3,once,TRBJ2-7,TGTGCCATCAAGCTGGGACAGGGGGGTTCCTACGAGCAGTACTTC,CAIKLGQGGSYEQYF
.,TRBV2,.,TRBJ1-1,TGTGCCAGCAGTGAAGGTAGGATGGGACGGTTGCTTTTCTTT,CASSEGRMGRLLFF
.,TRBV30,.,TRBJ2-7,TGTGCCTGGAGAGGAGGGAGCTCCTACGAGCAGTACTTC,CAWRGGSSYEQYF
TRBD2,TRBV19,many,TRBJ2-3,TGTGCCAGTATGGGACTAGCGGGTTCAGATACGCAGTATTTT,CASMGLAGSDTQYF
TRBD1,TRBV20-1,.,TRBJ1-5,TGCAGTGCTGGCAGGAGGGGGCGCGTCGACGGCATTCAGCCCCAGCATTTT,CSAGRRGRVDGIQPQHF
.,TRBV6-4,many,TRBJ2-3,TGTGCCAGCAGTGGCAATTGTGTTACGCAGTATTTT,CASSGNCVTQYF
.,TRBV19,many,TRBJ1-1,TGTGCCAGTAGTATGAGTTTCGGAGGGAACACTGAAGCTTTCTTT,CASSMSFGGNTEAFF
.,TRBV19,many,TRBJ1-4,TGTGCCAGTGTCCGGGCCCGGGTGTCAACTAATGAAAAACTGTTTTTT,CASVRARVSTNEKLFF
TRBD2,TRBV6-1,few,TRBJ2-5,TGTGCCAGCAGACATTACTATAGCCTAGCGGGGAACCAAGAGACCCAGTACTTC,CASRHYYSLAGNQETQYF
TRBD2,TRBV20-1,.,TRBJ2-2,TGCAGTGCTAGCGGCGGGGGGGCGAGCACCGGGGAGCTGTTTTTT,CSASGGGASTGELFF
TRBD2,TRBV7-2,.,TRBJ2-7,TGTGCCAGCGCCCGAACTAGCGGGCCTCTTTACGAGCAGTACTTC,CASARTSGPLYEQYF
TRBD2,TRBV7-6,.,TRBJ2-1,TGTGCCAGCAGCTTCCTAGCGGTAGGGGAGGCTTACAATGAGCAGTTCTTC,CASSFLAVGEAYNEQFF
.,TRBV5-1,.,TRBJ2-2,TGCGCCAGCAGCCCCTCGGGAACCAACGGGGAGCTGTTTTTT,CASSPSGTNGELFF
.,TRBV9,.,TRBJ2-7,TGTGCCAGCAGCGGGATATCCGGTAAGCAGTACTTC,CASSGISGKQYF
.,TRBV6-4,.,TRBJ1-6,TGTGCCAGCAGTGACATTGATAATTCTCCCCTCCACTTT,CASSDIDNSPLHF
TRBD2,TRBV6-6,few,TRBJ2-1,TGTGCCAGCAGTTACGGCGGGAGGTCCTACAATGAGCAGTTCTTC,CASSYGGRSYNEQFF
.,TRBV7-3,.,TRBJ1-2,TGTGCCAGCAGTCCGGGAAACGCAGTAGGTGGCTACACCTTC,CASSPGNAVGGYTF
.,TRBV10-3,.,TRBJ1-6,TGTGCCATCAGTGAGGAGGGGTTTCGACCTTCACCCCTCCACTTT,CAISEEGFRPSPLHF
TRBD2,TRBV19,many,TRBJ2-1,TGTGCCAGTACCTCGGTGGTAGCGGGGGGGCCTTTCTATGAGCAGTTCTTC,CASTSVVAGGPFYEQFF
TRBD1,TRBV9,.,TRBJ1-2,TGTGCCAGCAGCGTAGAGCTATGGACAGGGCCTTTTGGCTACACCTTC,CASSVELWTGPFGYTF
TRBD2,TRBV20-1,.,TRBJ2-3,TGCAGTGCTAGAGATGGCGGGCTAGCGGGGGATACGCAGTATTTT,CSARDGGLAGDTQYF
TRBD1,TRBV5-1,few,TRBJ1-1,TGCGCCAGCAGCTTAAACTCCGGGACAGGGGGAATTGAAGCTTTCTTT,CASSLNSGTGGIEAFF
TRBD1,TRBV6-1,.,TRBJ1-4,TGTGCCGCGGGACAGGGTGGTGAAAAACTGTTTTTT,CAAGQGGEKLFF
.,TRBV3-1,many,TRBJ1-6,TGTGCCAGCAGCCAAGAGTGGCCCTATAATTCACCCCTCCACTTT,CASSQEWPYNSPLHF
.,TRBV10-3,.,TRBJ2-7,TGTGCCATCAGTGAGTCGGTAGGGGGAGAGCAGTACTTC,CAISESVGGEQYF